The 30 T cell receptor beta chains reported below all come from one sample, sequenced in a study of beta chain features in type 1 diabetes. Since all of the isolated RNA was reverse transcribed, expressed TCRB transcripts were what got sequenced. The assay was immunoSEQ multiplex PCR, and TCRdb's table has in-frame clones only and misses some. Among over 350,000 clones, about 16% were seen once, and the ten largest hold approximately 0.019%. The sample was naive CD4+ T cells from blood. These receptors were collected from a woman between 18 and 29 years old in good health.

The V call is TRBV30, the J call TRBJ1-1; no clear D. CDR1 and CDR2 from the germline V gene are GTSNPN and SVGIG (reference sequence). The CDR3 loop spans 17 amino acids. Trimming took off 0 bases at V and 2 bases at J, with 19 bases between the two ends. CDR3 protein: CAWSVMFNPGLNTEAFF. In DNA form, the CDR3 reads TGTGCCTGGAGTGTAATGTTCAATCCAGGACTAAACACTGAAGCTTTCTTT.

This clone was counted a few times. The rearrangement links TRBV11-3 to TRBJ1-2; D is undetermined. This CDR3 spans 9 amino acids. The ends were cut back, 8 bases at V and 8 bases at J, with 6 bases in the middle. Per germline, CDR1 SGHNT and CDR2 YENEEA. CDR3 in amino acids: CASERGYTF. For the CDR3, the DNA is TGTGCCAGCGAGCGGGGCTACACCTTC.

The CDR3 DNA reads TGCAGTGCTAGAGGACTAGAGCAGTACTTC. Amino acid sequence: CSARGLEQYF. The gene calls are TRBV20-1 and TRBJ2-5; the D gene is possibly TRBD2 (6 bases). Germline CDR1 and CDR2: DFQATT and SNEGSKA (reference sequence). Deletions cut 1 base from V and 11 bases from J, with 8 bases between. The CDR3 length is 10 residues.

V gene TRBV18 combines with J gene TRBJ2-5; possible D gene TRBD1, 6 bases. Germline V gene lookup returns CDR1 KGHSH and CDR2 LQKENI. Trimming left V 5 bases short and J 5 bases short, with 21 bases between. There are 16 residues in the CDR3. CDR3 DNA sequence: TGTGCCAGCTCAGCAAACTCGGGACAAACTTGGGAGACCCAGTACTTC. Protein: CASSANSGQTWETQYF. Full variable domain (remainder filled in from reference TRBV18 and TRBJ2-5): NAGVMQNPRHLVRRRGQEARLRCSPMKGHSHVYWYRQLPEEGLKFMVYLQKENIIDESGMPKERFSAEFPKEGPSILRIQQVVRGDSAAYFCASSANSGQTWETQYFGPGTRLLVL.

This sequence joins TRBV10-3 and TRBJ1-1; 8 bases are shared with TRBD1. This CDR3 has 14 residues. V shed 3 bases, J shed 5 bases, and the junction held 5 bases outside the gene matches. Germline CDR1 reads ENHRY; CDR2 reads SYGVKD. The CDR3: CAISDQGARTEAFF. CDR3 nucleotide sequence: TGTGCCATCAGTGATCAGGGGGCGCGGACTGAAGCTTTCTTT.

The V and J genes are TRBV7-8 and TRBJ2-1; possible D gene TRBD2, 6 bases. The germline gives CDR1 SGHVS, CDR2 FQNEAQ. V lost 4 bases, J lost 0 bases, and 16 bases lay in between. This CDR3 has 17 residues. CDR3 sequence reads: CASSSLTSGRSYNEQFF. DNA for the CDR3: TGTGCCAGCAGCTCACTCACGAGCGGGCGCTCCTACAATGAGCAGTTCTTC.

The rearrangement joins TRBV6-5 to TRBJ1-2, with D maybe TRBD1 (6 bases). V lost 6 bases, J lost 7 bases, and 21 bases lay in between. Looked up from germline, CDR1 is MNHEY and CDR2 is SVGAGI. This CDR3 is 15 amino acids long. CDR3 coding DNA: TGTGCCAGCAGCGCCCTGGGACACCCAGAATCTGGCTACACCTTC. This encodes CASSALGHPESGYTF.

This clone has more than one count but fewer than ten. This rearrangement joins TRBV6-5 to TRBJ2-7; TRBD1 is a possible D gene (5 bases). CDR1 is MNHEY and CDR2 is SVGAGI in the germline V gene. Trimming stripped 6 bases from V and 6 bases from J, with 12 bases between. CDR3 length: 12 amino acids. The DNA of the CDR3 is TGTGCCAGCAGGAACGGACATGGCGAGCAGTACTTC. Translated: CASRNGHGEQYF.

The chain uses TRBV27 and TRBJ1-1, with 7 bases that match TRBD1. Germline V lookup: CDR1 MNHEY, CDR2 SMNVEV (reference sequence). V was clipped by 4 bases and J by 12 bases; unmatched bases: 14. This CDR3 has 14 residues. CDR3 sequence reads: CASSWGETGRETFF. For the CDR3, the DNA is TGTGCCAGCAGTTGGGGGGAGACAGGGCGGGAAACTTTCTTT.

A few counts support this clone. The chain joins TRBV7-9 to TRBJ2-1, with 11 bases aligning to TRBD2. The CDR3 is 18 amino acids. J lost 5 bases, V lost 5 bases, and 14 bases had no gene match. CDR1 SEHNR and CDR2 FQNEAQ come from the germline V gene (reference sequence). The CDR3 here is CASSVSGLAGGGDNEQFF. Written as DNA, the CDR3 is TGTGCCAGCAGCGTGTCGGGGCTAGCGGGAGGTGGGGACAATGAGCAGTTCTTC.

The rearrangement uses TRBV30 and TRBJ2-3; perhaps TRBD2 as D (5 bases). Germline CDR1 and CDR2: GTSNPN and SVGIG (reference sequence). The CDR3 runs to 13 residues. The ends were cut back, 0 bases at V and 7 bases at J, with 11 bases in the middle. The CDR3 DNA is TGTGCCTGGAGTGTACTAGGGCAAAATACGCAGTATTTT. Translating it yields CAWSVLGQNTQYF.

In this sample, this clone turned up a few times. The CDR3 reads CASSQDKHYIYEQYF. In DNA, the CDR3 is TGTGCCAGCAGCCAAGACAAACACTACATCTACGAGCAGTACTTC. V is TRBV4-2 and J is TRBJ2-7; D remains ambiguous. Germline V CDR1 and CDR2: LGHNA, YNFKEQ. The V end lost 0 bases, the J end lost 3 bases, and 12 bases lay between the germline ends. The CDR3 spans 15 residues.

This clone was counted between two and nine times. This chain links TRBV25-1 with TRBJ2-3; perhaps TRBD1 as D (6 bases). Germline assignment: CDR1 MGHDK and CDR2 SYGVNS. CDR3 length: 15 amino acids. Trimming took off 1 base at V and 0 bases at J, with 8 bases between the two ends. The CDR3 reads CASSEWTASTDTQYF. The CDR3 DNA follows: TGTGCCAGCAGTGAATGGACAGCTAGCACAGATACGCAGTATTTT. The complete variable domain, with remaining parts taken from reference TRBV25-1 and TRBJ2-3, reads EADIYQTPRYLVIGTGKKITLECSQTMGHDKMYWYQQDPGMELHLIHYSYGVNSTEKGDLSSESTVSRIRTEHFPLTLESARPSHTSQYLCASSEWTASTDTQYFGPGTRLTVL.

The chain links TRBV2 to TRBJ1-4, with 8 nucleotides matching TRBD1. Germline V gene data show CDR1 as SNHLY and CDR2 as FYNNEI. The V gene end was trimmed by 8 bases and the J gene end by 6 bases; junction bases not matched to a gene: 5. The length of the CDR3 is 13 residues. The CDR3 loop reads CASQGAGDEKLFF. The CDR3 DNA is TGTGCCAGCCAGGGGGCAGGGGATGAAAAACTGTTTTTT.

This chain links TRBV29-1 with TRBJ1-3; D is unclear. The CDR3 sequence is 13 residues long. V was pared by 2 bases and J by 0 bases, with 5 bases between. CDR1 is SQVTM and CDR2 is ANQGSEA in the germline V gene. DNA for the CDR3: TGCAGCGTTGAAAGAGGCTCTGGAAACACCATATATTTT. As protein: CSVERGSGNTIYF.

The chain couples TRBV28 to TRBJ1-4; possibly TRBD1 for D (6 bases). The CDR3 has 14 residues. Germline V gene data show CDR1 as MDHEN and CDR2 as SYDVKM. Trimming left V 8 bases short and J 6 bases short, with 16 bases between. DNA of the CDR3: TGTGCCAGCGGTTCAGGGGTAGTCGATGAAAAACTGTTTTTT. Residues: CASGSGVVDEKLFF. Complete variable domain (other parts from reference TRBV28 and TRBJ1-4): DVKVTQSSRYLVKRTGEKVFLECVQDMDHENMFWYRQDPGLGLRLIYFSYDVKMKEKGDIPEGYSVSREKKERFSLILESASTNQTSMYLCASGSGVVDEKLFFGSGTQLSVL.

The sample holds a few counts of this clone. The J gene is TRBJ2-5, the V gene TRBV27; TRBD2 matches at 9 bases. The CDR3 has 16 residues. Trimming removed 6 bases from V and 5 bases from J; junction bases left unmatched: 13. Germline-derived CDR1 and CDR2 are MNHEY and SMNVEV (reference sequence). CDR3 coding DNA: TGTGCCAGCAGCCAGACTAGCGGCCCCTTACGGGAGACCCAGTACTTC. Its translation: CASSQTSGPLRETQYF.

The CDR3 here is CASSQDLGGSHYEQFF. CDR3 nucleotide sequence: TGTGCCAGCAGCCAAGATTTAGGGGGTTCCCACTATGAGCAGTTCTTC. The chain recombines TRBV14 with TRBJ2-1, with a possible D match to TRBD1 (6 bases). With 0 bases removed from V and 8 bases from J, the gap between germline ends came to 17 bases. Germline lookup yields CDR1 SGHDN and CDR2 FVKESK. The CDR3 consists of 16 residues.

This sequence joins TRBV5-1 and TRBJ1-2; TRBD1 matches 10 bases. Germline-derived CDR1 and CDR2 are SGHRS and YFSETQ. The J segment lost 5 bases and the V segment lost 3 bases, leaving 10 bases of the junction unmatched. This CDR3 region has 16 residues. The DNA of the CDR3 is TGCGCCAGCAGCTCGTCTGACAGGGGGCCTCAGTATGGCTACACCTTC. As protein: CASSSSDRGPQYGYTF.

The chain joins TRBV7-8 to TRBJ1-2, with D maybe TRBD1 (5 bases). V dropped 6 bases and J dropped 8 bases, with 25 bases sitting between them. The CDR3 is 16 residues long. Germline V gene data show CDR1 as SGHVS and CDR2 as FQNEAQ. DNA of the CDR3: TGTGCCAGCAGAGAGATCGGACAAGCACCTAGGGTCGGCTACACCTTC. It specifies CASREIGQAPRVGYTF.

This clone was counted only a few times. This chain connects TRBV6-5 to TRBJ2-7; 12 bases agree with TRBD2. The germline V gene encodes CDR1 MNHEY and CDR2 SVGAGI. The CDR3 has 15 amino acids. V trimming: 0 bases; J trimming: 3 bases; junction bases outside the gene matches: 0. The DNA for the CDR3 is TGTGCCAGCAGTTACTCGGGACTAGCGGGCTACGAGCAGTACTTC. Encoded protein: CASSYSGLAGYEQYF.

CDR3 sequence reads: CASSYAGTSGSYNEQFF. DNA for the CDR3: TGTGCCAGCAGCTACGCCGGGACTAGCGGGAGTTACAATGAGCAGTTCTTC. This chain joins TRBV7-2 and TRBJ2-1; TRBD2 aligns across 14 bases. This CDR3 is built from 17 residues. Germline CDR1 SGHTA, CDR2 FQGNSA. The V gene end was trimmed by 4 bases and the J gene end by 4 bases; junction bases not matched to a gene: 6.

A few counts support this clone. The chain is built from TRBV30 and TRBJ1-1; 11 bases match TRBD1. CDR1 and CDR2 from the germline V gene are GTSNPN and SVGIG (reference sequence). There are 15 residues in the CDR3. V trimming: 0 bases; J trimming: 4 bases; junction bases outside the gene matches: 4. The CDR3 DNA follows: TGTGCCTGGAGTGTAGGGACAGGGGGGATCACTGAAGCTTTCTTT. Encoded protein: CAWSVGTGGITEAFF. Full variable domain (missing parts from reference TRBV30 and TRBJ1-1): SQTIHQWPATLVQPVGSPLSLECTVEGTSNPNLYWYRQAAGRGLQLLFYSVGIGQISSEVPQNLSASRPQDRQFILSSKKLLLSDSGFYLCAWSVGTGGITEAFFGQGTRLTVV.

The table lists this clone with a few counts. The genes are TRBV2 and TRBJ2-7; 12 nucleotides match TRBD2. The CDR3 loop spans 15 amino acids. CDR1 and CDR2 (germline): SNHLY, FYNNEI. V dropped 6 bases and J dropped 2; count of bases not matched to a gene: 5. In nucleotides, the CDR3 is TGTGCCAGCAGCCAAGGACTAGCGGGGACCTACGAGCAGTACTTC. Its translation is CASSQGLAGTYEQYF. Complete variable domain (other parts from reference TRBV2 and TRBJ2-7): EPEVTQTPSHQVTQMGQEVILRCVPISNHLYFYWYRQILGQKVEFLVSFYNNEISEKSEIFDDQFSVERPDGSNFTLKIRSTKLEDSAMYFCASSQGLAGTYEQYFGPGTRLTVT.

This clone was seen more than once but under ten times. The chain couples TRBV4-3 to TRBJ1-5; TRBD1 aligns across 8 bases. The V segment lost 5 bases and the J segment 2 bases; nucleotides outside the gene matches: 8. CDR1 is LGHNA, CDR2 YSLEER, per germline. The CDR3 is made up of 16 amino acids. The CDR3 reads CASSYDLGQGNQPQHF. In nucleotides, the CDR3 is TGCGCCAGCAGCTATGACTTGGGACAGGGCAATCAGCCCCAGCATTTT.

The V call is TRBV15, the J call TRBJ2-1, with 8 bases identical to TRBD1. Germline V gene sequence: CDR1 LNHNV, CDR2 YYDKDF (reference sequence). This CDR3 comprises 15 residues. After removal of 2 bases from V and 8 bases from J, the junction contained 8 bases not matched to a gene. The CDR3 DNA is TGTGCCACCAGCAGAAGGACAGGGAAAAGGGATGAGCAGTTCTTC. It encodes CATSRRTGKRDEQFF.

This clone was detected only a few times. V usage is TRBV28 and J usage is TRBJ2-3; D is uncertain. CDR1 is MDHEN and CDR2 is SYDVKM in the germline V gene. This CDR3 is built from 14 residues. The V and J ends lost 5 bases and 1 base respectively, with 10 bases between them. The CDR3 sequence is CASSPSHRTDTQYF. The CDR3 nucleotides read TGTGCCAGCAGTCCTAGTCACCGCACAGATACGCAGTATTTT.

This clone came up a few times. The chain couples TRBV28 to TRBJ1-1; the D gene is possibly TRBD1 (5 bases). Germline assignment: CDR1 MDHEN and CDR2 SYDVKM. Trimming removed 4 bases from V and 4 bases from J, with 13 bases in between. This CDR3 spans 14 amino acids. CDR3 DNA sequence: TGTGCCAGCAGTTCCGGGGCAGCGGGCACTGAAGCTTTCTTT. This gives the protein CASSSGAAGTEAFF.

This sequence joins TRBV5-8 and TRBJ2-3, with D perhaps TRBD2 (6 bases). Trimming pared 3 bases from V and 9 bases from J, leaving 17 bases between. The CDR3 extends over 14 amino acids. CDR1 and CDR2 from the germline V gene are SGHTS and YDEGEE. Here the CDR3 reads CASSYGGFLPTQYF. CDR3 DNA sequence: TGTGCCAGCAGCTATGGGGGGTTCTTGCCAACGCAGTATTTT.

The chain couples TRBV29-1 to TRBJ2-5, with a tentative D call TRBD1 (6 bases). V lost 4 bases, J lost 5 bases, and 8 bases lay in between. The CDR3 consists of 11 residues. Germline values: CDR1 SQVTM, CDR2 ANQGSEA. The CDR3 DNA reads TGCAGCGTTGCAGGGGAGGAGACCCAGTACTTC. This sequence encodes CSVAGEETQYF.